The 3 T cell receptor beta chains below come from one sample, sequenced in a study of spatial heterogeneity in lung cancer. TCRdb ran MiXCR on the 5' RACE reads and lists one entry per CDR3 protein. This sample carries roughly 8,000 distinct CDR3 sequences, roughly 8.6% of them seen once, and the ten largest clones take around 49%. As for time point: sample taken at primary tumor resection. Unsorted whole RNA from tumor, nontumor lung or frozen PBMC underwent sequencing. The sequencing used PBMCs, collected at surgery. These receptors came from a male donor with early-stage non-small cell lung cancer.

This clonotype was recorded at least ten times. This beta chain is an unintended read in a library built for alpha chains; its size means little. This sequence joins TRBV12-3 or TRBV12-4 and TRBJ1-1; maybe TRBD1 (6 bases). Trimming pared 2 bases from V and 0 bases from J, leaving 10 bases between. The CDR3 has 15 amino acids. CDR3 region: CASSLIRGLNTEAFF. The CDR3 bases are TGTGCCAGCAGTTTAATCAGGGGTCTGAACACTGAAGCTTTCTTT.

This clonotype has a count of ten or more. This beta chain slipped into a library made for alpha chains as a stray read, so its size is not meaningful. The CDR3 loop reads CASSLTFAGDSYNEQFF. Here the CDR3 DNA reads TGTGCCAGCAGTTTGACCTTCGCGGGGGACTCCTACAATGAGCAGTTCTTC. The chain uses TRBV27 and TRBJ2-1, with 7 bases identical to TRBD2. This CDR3 is built from 17 residues. V shed 3 bases, J shed 0 bases, and the junction held 8 bases outside the gene matches. Germline CDR1 MNHEY, CDR2 SMNVEV (reference sequence).

This clonotype showed up many times. Since it is a stray read in a library aimed at alpha chains, this beta chain has a size that is not meaningful. The chain employs TRBV12-3 or TRBV12-4 and TRBJ2-1; D remains unclear. This CDR3 contains 13 residues. Trimming took 4 bases from V and 4 from J, leaving 8 bases between them. The CDR3 loop reads CASSSAKYNEQFF. The CDR3 bases are TGTGCCAGCAGTTCTGCGAAATACAATGAGCAGTTCTTC.